These 3 T cell receptor beta chains share one sample of origin, sequenced in a study of OX40 agonist ivuxolimab in advanced cancers. The table came from immunoSEQ multiplex PCR; TCRdb's copy has only in-frame clones and leaves some out. Of approximately 60,000 clones listed, 84% were seen once; the top ten hold 9.8%. The material sequenced was CD4+ or CD8+ T cells sorted from blood, taken in a trial of the OX40 agonist ivuxolimab. Receptors were obtained from an adult with an advanced solid tumor such as melanoma, head and neck, liver or kidney cancer.

The sample holds one count of this clone. This chain uses TRBV29-1 with TRBJ2-7, with 13 bases aligning to TRBD2. The V gene's germline CDR1 is SQVTM and CDR2 ANQGSEA. The V and J ends lost 6 bases and 6 bases, in that order; junction bases with no gene match: 5. The CDR3 contains 13 residues. The CDR3 bases are TGCAGCGTAACTAGCGGGAGGGCGCGCGAGCAGTACTTC. It yields the protein CSVTSGRAREQYF.

V gene TRBV28 combines with J gene TRBJ2-2; D gene unclear. CDR1 is MDHEN, CDR2 SYDVKM, per germline. Trimming cost V 6 bases and J 1 base, with 9 bases left between them. The CDR3 sequence is 14 residues long. This CDR3 reads CASSGRQNTGELFF. The CDR3 bases are TGTGCCAGCAGCGGACGACAGAACACCGGGGAGCTGTTTTTT.

The rearrangement uses TRBV7-2 and TRBJ2-1; 7 bases fit TRBD1. Germline loops: CDR1 SGHTA, CDR2 FQGNSA. The CDR3 has 16 residues. V lost 3 bases and J lost 10; bases outside the gene matches: 15. In DNA form, the CDR3 reads TGTGCCAGCAGCTTGGGCCCAACCGGGACAGCCTACGAGCAGTTCTTC. This translates into CASSLGPTGTAYEQFF.